A single sample gave rise to the 29 T cell receptor beta chains below, sequenced in a study of T cell responses to AZD1222 COVID-19 vaccine. Produced via immunoSEQ multiplex PCR; TCRdb's table is partial and in-frame only. Here the sample spans about 80,000 clones, approximately 90% being singletons. The specimen was peripheral blood, collected 28 days after the second AZD1222 dose. These receptors were collected from an adult who received the AZD1222 COVID-19 vaccine.

The gene calls are TRBV11-1 and TRBJ2-7, with TRBD1 matching over 7 bases. The CDR3 extends over 14 amino acids. The V and J ends lost 7 bases and 0 bases, in that order; junction bases with no gene match: 6. The germline CDR1 and CDR2 sequences are SGHAT and FQDESV (reference sequence). The CDR3 spells CASNDGTASYEQYF. CDR3 DNA: TGTGCCAGCAACGACGGGACAGCCTCCTACGAGCAGTACTTC.

The CDR3 loop reads CASSTRTTSGSADTQYF. CDR3 DNA sequence: TGTGCCAGTAGTACCCGAACGACTAGCGGGAGTGCAGATACGCAGTATTTT. This rearrangement joins TRBV19 to TRBJ2-3; 12 bases agree with TRBD2. The germline CDR1 and CDR2 sequences are LNHDA and SQIVND (reference sequence). This CDR3 is 17 amino acids long. J lost 4 bases, V lost 4 bases, and 9 bases had no gene match.

The chain joins TRBV14 to TRBJ2-2, with D perhaps TRBD1 (6 bases). V was trimmed by 0 bases and J by 5 bases, leaving 13 bases between them. The CDR3 is made up of 16 amino acids. The germline V gene has CDR1 SGHDN and CDR2 FVKESK. The CDR3 sequence is CASSQDAGARTGELFF. CDR3 bases: TGTGCCAGCAGCCAAGATGCAGGGGCGCGGACCGGGGAGCTGTTTTTT.

V is TRBV11-2 and J is TRBJ1-4; TRBD1 matches at 10 bases. V was pared by 5 bases and J by 6 bases, with 6 bases of the junction left unmatched. This CDR3 contains 15 residues. The germline gives CDR1 SGHAT, CDR2 FQNNGV. CDR3 nucleotide sequence: TGTGCCAGCAGCGATTGGACAGGGGGTTATGAAAAACTGTTTTTT. This gives the protein CASSDWTGGYEKLFF. The full variable domain, in which reference TRBV11-2 and TRBJ1-4 provide the parts outside the CDR3, is EAGVAQSPRYKIIEKRQSVAFWCNPISGHATLYWYQQILGQGPKLLIQFQNNGVVDDSQLPKDRFSAERLKGVDSTLKIQPAKLEDSAVYLCASSDWTGGYEKLFFGSGTQLSVL.

J is TRBJ2-1 and V is TRBV5-1; D is ambiguous. V lost 6 bases, J lost 0 bases, and 13 bases lay in between. The CDR3 is 15 amino acids. Germline CDR1 is SGHRS and CDR2 is YFSETQ. DNA of the CDR3: TGCGCCAGCACCCCACAACCTGTCTCCTACAATGAGCAGTTCTTC. The encoded protein is CASTPQPVSYNEQFF.

V is TRBV2 and J is TRBJ2-5, with TRBD2 matching over 11 bases. The CDR3 extends over 17 amino acids. CDR1 is SNHLY, CDR2 FYNNEI, per germline. Losses at the gene ends were 2 bases for V and 5 bases for J; bases not matched to a gene: 10. For the CDR3, the DNA is TGTGCCAGCAGTGAACCCCTCCTTAGCGGGAGGGATGAGACCCAGTACTTC. This codes for CASSEPLLSGRDETQYF.

The chain carries TRBV12-3 or TRBV12-4 and TRBJ2-7; a weak D match, TRBD2 (6 bases). This CDR3 spans 13 amino acids. The V end was cut by 5 bases, the J end by 7 bases, with 15 bases between. CDR3 coding DNA: TGTGCCAGCAGTAGGGACTTACCGGGGGAGCAGTACTTC. Protein: CASSRDLPGEQYF.

This clone showed up just a few times. This chain links TRBV18 with TRBJ1-2; unclear D gene. The CDR3 consists of 13 residues. Germline loops: CDR1 KGHSH, CDR2 LQKENI. The V end lost 1 base, the J end lost 6 bases, and 9 bases lay between the germline ends. The CDR3 DNA reads TGTGCCAGCTCACCACGACGAGGACATGGCTACACCTTC. Protein sequence: CASSPRRGHGYTF.

This clone was seen once. In the same sample, other DNA sequences code for this CDR3. The rearrangement joins TRBV7-2 to TRBJ2-7; weak D call: TRBD2 (6 bases). The germline CDR1 and CDR2 sequences are SGHTA and FQGNSA. The CDR3 covers 14 residues. V was pared by 3 bases and J by 0 bases, with 9 bases between. CDR3 sequence reads: CASSFGGSSYEQYF. CDR3 nucleotide sequence: TGTGCCAGCAGCTTCGGGGGTTCCTCCTACGAGCAGTACTTC.

The V and J genes are TRBV6-5 and TRBJ1-2; D possibly corresponds to TRBD1 (6 bases). V shed 4 bases and J shed 2 bases, with 11 bases lying between them. CDR1 MNHEY and CDR2 SVGAGI come from the germline V gene. The CDR3 is 14 residues long. CDR3 residues: CASSFSTGNYGYTF. CDR3 DNA: TGTGCCAGCAGTTTTTCGACAGGCAACTATGGCTACACCTTC.

The chain links TRBV24-1 to TRBJ2-7, with 10 bases identical to TRBD1. With 5 bases clipped from V and 4 bases from J, the junction kept 10 bases outside the gene matches. Per germline, CDR1 KGHDR and CDR2 SFDVKD. This CDR3 spans 16 amino acids. CDR3 in amino acids: CATSGRGDRGVYEQYF. In DNA, the CDR3 is TGTGCCACCAGTGGGAGGGGGGACAGGGGTGTTTACGAGCAGTACTTC.

The gene calls are TRBV9 and TRBJ2-2; tentatively, D is TRBD2 (6 bases). The V and J ends lost 1 base and 7 bases respectively, with 14 bases between them. There are 15 residues in the CDR3. Germline CDR1 SGDLS, CDR2 YYNGEE. The CDR3 region is CASSVSEWGLGELFF. The CDR3 DNA reads TGTGCCAGCAGCGTATCGGAGTGGGGACTCGGGGAGCTGTTTTTT.

J is TRBJ2-7 and V is TRBV6-6, with 7 bases matching TRBD2. The CDR3 runs to 11 residues. Germline CDR1 and CDR2: MNHNY and SVGAGI (reference sequence). The V segment lost 4 bases and the J segment 6 bases; nucleotides outside the gene matches: 0. Here the CDR3 reads CASSWGGEQYF. CDR3 in DNA: TGTGCCAGCAGTTGGGGGGGCGAGCAGTACTTC.

The chain couples TRBV11-2 to TRBJ1-1; the match to TRBD1 covers 7 bases. Germline-derived CDR1 and CDR2 are SGHAT and FQNNGV. The CDR3 spans 14 residues. V was pared by 5 bases and J by 5 bases, with 8 bases of the junction left unmatched. CDR3: CASSKTPGQTEAFF. In DNA form, the CDR3 reads TGTGCCAGCAGCAAGACTCCGGGACAGACTGAAGCTTTCTTT.

The chain couples TRBV19 to TRBJ2-1, with 9 bases that match TRBD2. After removal of 4 bases from V and 10 bases from J, the junction contained 2 bases not matched to a gene. The CDR3 spans 12 residues. The germline V gene encodes CDR1 LNHDA and CDR2 SQIVND (reference sequence). The CDR3 nucleotides are TGTGCCAGTAGTACCCTAGCGGGGGAGCAGTTCTTC. Amino acids: CASSTLAGEQFF. Looking up the rest from reference TRBV19 and TRBJ2-1 gives the full variable domain: DGGITQSPKYLFRKEGQNVTLSCEQNLNHDAMYWYRQDPGQGLRLIYYSQIVNDFQKGDIAEGYSVSREKKESFPLTVTSAQKNPTAFYLCASSTLAGEQFFGPGTRLTVL.

V gene TRBV28 combines with J gene TRBJ2-3; the D gene is possibly TRBD1 (7 bases). The V end was cut by 6 bases, the J end by 5 bases, with 18 bases between. The CDR3 length is 15 residues. The germline V gene has CDR1 MDHEN and CDR2 SYDVKM. CDR3 DNA: TGTGCCAGCAGGCAGGGGGACTTAATGGGAGATACGCAGTATTTT. Translated: CASRQGDLMGDTQYF. Full variable domain (rest looked up from reference TRBV28 and TRBJ2-3): DVKVTQSSRYLVKRTGEKVFLECVQDMDHENMFWYRQDPGLGLRLIYFSYDVKMKEKGDIPEGYSVSREKKERFSLILESASTNQTSMYLCASRQGDLMGDTQYFGPGTRLTVL.

This clone was picked up one time. The rearrangement links TRBV6-5 to TRBJ2-7; D remains ambiguous. Germline CDR1 and CDR2: MNHEY and SVGAGI. Trimming removed 1 base at V and 0 bases at J, with 7 bases between. The CDR3 covers 14 residues. The CDR3 DNA is TGTGCCAGCAGTTACTGGCAGGACTCCTACGAGCAGTACTTC. This translates into CASSYWQDSYEQYF.

J is TRBJ1-1 and V is TRBV6-4, with no clear D. CDR1 is MRHNA, CDR2 SNTAGT, per germline. V lost 3 bases and J 4 bases, leaving 9 bases between the germline ends. CDR3 length: 13 amino acids. As DNA, the CDR3 is TGTGCCAGCAGTGAGGAAGAGGGCACTGAAGCTTTCTTT. Amino acid sequence: CASSEEEGTEAFF.

The chain combines TRBV5-1 with TRBJ2-7; the match to TRBD2 covers 14 bases. CDR1 SGHRS and CDR2 YFSETQ come from the germline V gene. This CDR3 is built from 16 residues. The V segment lost 3 bases and the J segment 6 bases; nucleotides outside the gene matches: 8. The CDR3 DNA sequence: TGCGCCAGCAGCTCCGGGACTAGCGGGAGAGGGGCCGAGCAGTACTTC. Amino acid sequence: CASSSGTSGRGAEQYF.

The gene calls are TRBV23-1 and TRBJ1-2; possibly TRBD1 for D (6 bases). TRBV23-1 is assigned to the ORF class and has an uncertain function. The CDR3 runs 13 residues. V was cut by 3 bases and J by 7 bases, with 12 bases left in between. Written as DNA, the CDR3 is TGCGCCAGCAGTCATAAGGGGACATCTGGCTACACCTTC. Its translation is CASSHKGTSGYTF.

Here the CDR3 reads CASSPSGEDTQYF. The DNA of the CDR3 is TGTGCCAGCAGCCCCAGCGGTGAAGATACGCAGTATTTT. The chain joins TRBV7-2 to TRBJ2-3; possible D gene TRBD2, 5 bases. V was shortened by 5 bases and J by 5 bases, with 11 bases between the two germline ends. Germline lookup yields CDR1 SGHTA and CDR2 FQGNSA. CDR3 length: 13 amino acids.

The genes are TRBV27 and TRBJ1-1; perhaps TRBD1 as D (5 bases). The CDR3 is 15 amino acids. The germline CDR1 and CDR2 sequences are MNHEY and SMNVEV (reference sequence). Trimming cost V 0 bases and J 3 bases, with 11 bases left between them. For the CDR3, the DNA is TGTGCCAGCAGTTTATCACCAGGGACGGACACTGAAGCTTTCTTT. Translation gives CASSLSPGTDTEAFF.

This chain uses TRBV6-5 with TRBJ1-4; D is unresolved. V gave up 5 bases and J gave up 7 bases, with 14 bases separating them. CDR1 is MNHEY and CDR2 is SVGAGI in the germline V gene. CDR3 length: 14 residues. The CDR3 is CASSIRDGIEKLFF. CDR3 nucleotides: TGTGCCAGCAGTATTCGAGACGGAATTGAAAAACTGTTTTTT.

This chain connects TRBV19 to TRBJ1-5; D not resolved. This CDR3 is 12 amino acids long. The germline V gene encodes CDR1 LNHDA and CDR2 SQIVND (reference sequence). Trimming stripped 3 bases from V and 4 bases from J, with 4 bases between. The chain's CDR3 is CASSIQNQPQHF. The CDR3 DNA reads as TGTGCCAGTAGTATCCAGAATCAGCCCCAGCATTTT.

The rearrangement joins TRBV28 to TRBJ1-6, with D hard to call. Trimming pared 3 bases from V and 12 bases from J, leaving 9 bases between. The CDR3 runs to 12 residues. Germline CDR1 MDHEN, CDR2 SYDVKM. The CDR3 nucleotides read TGTGCCAGCAGTTTCCTCCGGAGACCCCTCCACTTT. Protein: CASSFLRRPLHF. Full variable domain (missing parts from reference TRBV28 and TRBJ1-6): DVKVTQSSRYLVKRTGEKVFLECVQDMDHENMFWYRQDPGLGLRLIYFSYDVKMKEKGDIPEGYSVSREKKERFSLILESASTNQTSMYLCASSFLRRPLHFGNGTRLTVT.

The chain couples TRBV10-3 to TRBJ2-5; 8 nucleotides agree with TRBD2. Germline CDR1 is ENHRY and CDR2 is SYGVKD. This CDR3 is 15 amino acids long. V lost 3 bases to trimming and J lost 4 bases; unmatched junction nucleotides: 7. CDR3 sequence reads: CAISDARTSGETQYF. CDR3 DNA: TGTGCCATCAGTGACGCTCGCACTAGCGGAGAGACCCAGTACTTC.

CDR3 coding DNA: TGTGCCAGCAGCGCTGGGACTAGCGGGAGTTTGTACGAGCAGTACTTC. It translates to CASSAGTSGSLYEQYF. The gene calls are TRBV9 and TRBJ2-7, with 14 bases that match TRBD2. J lost 4 bases, V lost 3 bases, and 6 bases had no gene match. Germline V lookup: CDR1 SGDLS, CDR2 YYNGEE. The CDR3 loop spans 16 amino acids.

This chain uses TRBV18 with TRBJ2-7, with TRBD2 identical over 9 bases. Germline CDR1 and CDR2: KGHSH and LQKENI. This CDR3 spans 14 amino acids. Unmatched junction bases numbered 0, after V lost 3 bases and J lost 0 bases. The CDR3 loop is CASSPSGSSYEQYF. CDR3 DNA: TGTGCCAGCTCACCTAGCGGGAGCTCCTACGAGCAGTACTTC.

This sequence joins TRBV21-1 and TRBJ2-3; the table's D call, TRBD2, has no DNA check behind it. TRBV21-1 corresponds to a pseudogene. The CDR3 consists of 15 residues. The DNA of the CDR3 is TGTGCCAGCAGCAAATCCGGGGAGGACACAGATACGCAGTATTTT. Its protein product is CASSKSGEDTDTQYF.